This T cell receptor beta chain was found in a study of T-cell reconstitution after alpha-beta-depleted transplantation in children. This clonotype has at least ten counts. A TCRbeta library incorporating unique molecular identifiers was prepared. TCRdb used MiXCR to reprocess the PCR reads, holding one entry per CDR3 protein. The sample has about half a million distinct CDR3 sequences; under 15% are singletons. With 1 base removed from V and 0 bases from J, the gap between germline ends came to 7 bases. The V gene's germline CDR1 is DFQATT and CDR2 SNEGSKA (reference sequence). The CDR3 runs to 13 residues.

This chain uses TRBV20-1 with TRBJ2-7, with TRBD2 as a possible D gene (6 bases). Material: PBMCs from the stem cell graft donor, obtained from the stem cell graft. This receptor was identified in a human donor who donated a stem cell graft to a child with combined immunodeficiency. Written as DNA, the CDR3 is TGCAGTGCTAGAGCGGGGGACTCCTACGAGCAGTACTTC. This codes for CSARAGDSYEQYF.